This is a list of T cell receptor beta chains from one sample in a study of cytomegalovirus exposure and HLA in healthy donors. Clones were read by immunoSEQ multiplex PCR, and TCRdb kept only the in-frame ones, dropping some. The profile shows 69,000 or so clones, 74% of them singletons. Material: PBMCs. The receptors come from a woman aged 60 to 75 in good health and CMV-seropositive. Each CDR3 is given with its conserved first and last residue. D genes are given only for firm matches.

>TRBD2|TRBV5-1|TRBJ2-3
CASSPGTSGTSTDTQYF
>.|TRBV2|TRBJ1-2
CASSGQPYGYTF
>TRBD2|TRBV2|TRBJ2-3
CASSERTSGIADTQYF
>TRBD1|TRBV11-2|TRBJ2-7
CASSLGGQGLYEQYF
>.|TRBV29-1|TRBJ2-3
CSVAKRLSTDTQYF
>.|TRBV11-3|TRBJ1-1
CASSLALRGTEAFF
>TRBD1|TRBV27|TRBJ1-1
CASSPGTAMNTEAFF
>.|TRBV11-2|TRBJ2-5
CASSFGALQETQYF
>.|TRBV12-5|TRBJ1-4
CASTSGATNEKLFF
>.|TRBV29-1|TRBJ1-3
CSASAVSGNTIYF
>.|TRBV7-8|TRBJ1-2
CASGTTGPIRRTF
>TRBD1|TRBV19|TRBJ1-5
CASSLRQGANQPQHF
>TRBD1|TRBV9|TRBJ2-7
CASSAKDRSGVEQYF
>TRBD2|TRBV27|TRBJ2-1
CASSLLTSGPYNEQFF
>TRBD1|TRBV5-5|TRBJ2-7
CASSLFFFGTGSHEQYF
>.|TRBV4-1|TRBJ2-7
CASSHGEGHPNEQYF
>.|TRBV7-7|TRBJ2-3
CASSLGGEGRTDTQYF
>.|TRBV5-1|TRBJ1-2
CASSADPGFYGYTF
>.|TRBV9|TRBJ1-2
CASGIDYGYTF
>TRBD2|TRBV11-2|TRBJ2-7
CASSLALAGYEQYF
>TRBD2|TRBV18|TRBJ2-5
CASSPTGTSGQETQYF
>TRBD1|TRBV7-2|TRBJ2-7
CASSPYRGTYEQYF
>.|TRBV6-5|TRBJ2-7
CASSYLRGYEQYF
>.|TRBV10-3|TRBJ1-5
CAISENLSNQPQHF
>TRBD1|TRBV2|TRBJ1-2
CARIETGSSTGGYGYTF
>.|TRBV7-9|TRBJ2-7
CASSLAGLTYEQYF